This T cell receptor beta chain was sequenced for a study of identical twins (dated by TCRdb to about 2016). Regarding the complete study: To test whether fetal clonotypes persist, the study used deep sequencing on TCR alpha and beta repertoires from monozygotic twins, unrelated adults of various ages, and cord blood. To rule out contamination, replicate twin experiments were performed at different times with different library preparation protocols.

Deletion took 1 base off V and 0 bases off J, with a span of 7 bases between the germline ends. CDR1 and CDR2, per the germline V gene, are SGHTA and FQGNSA. Taken from cysteine to phenylalanine, the CDR3 has 14 residues. Only the CDR3 DNA is retained, 42 bases long and in frame from the first base. The method was 5' RACE. The sequencer listed for this sample is Illumina HiSeq 2000. A universal primer binding site was introduced by template switching, and a unique molecular identifier was present in the final cDNA, enabling accurate counting of TCR cDNA molecules. Specific primers in the conserved constant-segment region were used to synthesize first-strand cDNA for the TCR alpha and beta chains. To control for contamination, every cDNA library was double barcoded, receiving both a SMART-Mk sample barcode and Illumina barcodes. Two successive PCR steps introduced TruSeq adapter sequences along with Illumina sample barcodes. The Illumina HiSeq platform was used with custom primers to sequence TCR alpha and beta cDNA libraries. The paper's data handling went like this. MiGEC was used to process raw reads and extract unique molecular identifiers, and MiXCR was used to find CDR3 positions. Recombination models were inferred per individual with the repgenHMM and IGoR tools using an EM algorithm. Shared clonotypes were analyzed with the tcR package in R, and sharing was normalized by the product of cloneset sizes. To study raw recombination without the effects of thymic and clonal selection, out-of-frame nonproductive sequences were analyzed. Clones were called with MiXCR by TCRdb after fastp trimmed the public reads at Q25, and only in-frame beta chains were retained. Records with the same CDR3 protein are collapsed into one entry carrying the most frequent genes and DNA. These V and J calls derive from TCRdb rather than the authors' analysis. The sample data list some 710,000 distinct CDR3 sequences, and less than 7% of these were observed just once. Jointly, the top ten make up 1.5% to 2% of the sample.

Summary of the overall study and its limitations: Recombination models systematically underestimated out-of-frame TCR alpha sharing in monozygotic twins but agreed with sharing between unrelated individuals. Abundant cord blood beta clonotypes carried fewer insertions; young adult naive repertoires showed a weaker similar trend, while memory repertoires showed none. Because the same donors could not be followed over many years, the conclusions depended on cross-sectional statistical analysis. A weaker excess of twin sharing was found in beta out-of-frame sequences because the signal-to-noise ratio was lowered by fewer shared sequences. Compared with coincidental sharing between unrelated individuals, an excess of low generation-probability sequences was observed among out-of-frame TCR alpha sequences shared between twins. Invariant T cells such as MAIT and iNKT could partly confound zero-insertion analyses, though diverse VJ usage argued against this for most clonotypes.

Every donor was a healthy Caucasian. The study also sequenced three unrelated non-twin adults: a male aged 18 to 30, a male aged 50 to 60 and a female aged 50 to 60. Miltenyi CD45RO+ enrichment and human naive T-cell isolation kits were used to isolate memory (CD45RO+) and naive T cells from PBMC. This clonotype appeared many times. The clone's antigen remains unknown. No base quality information exists; no much larger clone differs at one position. The TCR comes from a man aged 18 to 29 in good health. The sequencing input was naive T cells sorted from blood. What the cell subset or site label conveys for this sample: cells isolated with a human naive T-cell isolation kit. The rearranged chain carries TRBV7-2 and TRBJ2-7; a confident D gene designation cannot be given. The DNA sequence reads TGTGCCAGCAGCTTAGATTGGAACTCCTACGAGCAGTACTTC. Its product reads: CASSLDWNSYEQYF.